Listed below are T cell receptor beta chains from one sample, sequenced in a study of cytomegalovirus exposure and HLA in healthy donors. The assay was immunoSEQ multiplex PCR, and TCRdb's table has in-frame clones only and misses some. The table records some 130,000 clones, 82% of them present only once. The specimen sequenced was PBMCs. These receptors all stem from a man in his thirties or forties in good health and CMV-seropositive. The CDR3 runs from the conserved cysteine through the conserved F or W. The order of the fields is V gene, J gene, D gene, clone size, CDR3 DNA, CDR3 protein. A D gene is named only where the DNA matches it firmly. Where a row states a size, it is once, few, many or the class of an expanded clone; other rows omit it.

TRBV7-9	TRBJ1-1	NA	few	TGTGCCAGCAGCTTAGCGTATCGGGAAGCTTTCTTT	CASSLAYREAFF
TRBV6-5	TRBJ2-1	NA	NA	TGTGCCAGCAGTTACTCACGGGGGAGCTCCTACAATGAGCAGTTCTTC	CASSYSRGSSYNEQFF
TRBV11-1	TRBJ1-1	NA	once	TGTGCCAGCAGCTTAGGGGACGGAGGGGCCATGAACACTGAAGCTTTCTTT	CASSLGDGGAMNTEAFF
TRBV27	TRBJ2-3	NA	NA	TGTGCCAGCAGCTTACAGCGGATCAACACAGATACGCAGTATTTT	CASSLQRINTDTQYF
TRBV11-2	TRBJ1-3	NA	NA	TGTGCCAGCAGCTTCGGGGGGAACGGAAACACCATATATTTT	CASSFGGNGNTIYF
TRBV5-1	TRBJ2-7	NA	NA	TGCGCCAGCAGCTTGGATGGAGCGACCTACGAGCAGTACTTC	CASSLDGATYEQYF
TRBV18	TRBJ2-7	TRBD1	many	TGTGCCAGCTCAGGGGGACAGACTGACTCCTACGAGCAGTACTTC	CASSGGQTDSYEQYF
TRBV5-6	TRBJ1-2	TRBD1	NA	TGTGCCAGCAGCTTCACGGGACAGGGTCGCTATGGCTACACCTTC	CASSFTGQGRYGYTF
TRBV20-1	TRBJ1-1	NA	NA	TGCAGGCCGACAGGGAACACTGAAGCTTTCTTT	CRPTGNTEAFF
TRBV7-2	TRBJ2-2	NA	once	TGTGCCAGCAGCTACAGGGTCCGGGGCGGGGAGCTGTTTTTT	CASSYRVRGGELFF
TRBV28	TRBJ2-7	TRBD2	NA	TGTGCCATCGTGACTAGCGGGAGGAACGAGCAGTACTTC	CAIVTSGRNEQYF
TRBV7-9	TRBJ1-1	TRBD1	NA	TGTGCCAGCAGCTTACAGGGACAGGCGGCAGCTTTCTTT	CASSLQGQAAAFF
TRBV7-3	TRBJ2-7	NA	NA	TGTGCCAGCAGCCCCGCTGGGAGCTACGAGCAGTACTTC	CASSPAGSYEQYF
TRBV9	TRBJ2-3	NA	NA	TGTGCCAGCAGCGTAGTGGCGGGTGACACAGATACGCAGTATTTT	CASSVVAGDTDTQYF
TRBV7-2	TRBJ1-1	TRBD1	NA	TGTGCCAGCAGCCGGGACAGGGCAATGGTGAACACTGAAGCTTTCTTT	CASSRDRAMVNTEAFF
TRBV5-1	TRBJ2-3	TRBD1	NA	TGCGCCAGCAGCTTGGAGGGGGCTCCCACTAGCACAGATACGCAGTATTTT	CASSLEGAPTSTDTQYF
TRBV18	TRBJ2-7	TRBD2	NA	TGTGCCAGCTCACCTACGGGGGGTTCCTACGAGCAGTACTTC	CASSPTGGSYEQYF
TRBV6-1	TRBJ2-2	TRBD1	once	TGTGCCAGCAGTTCTAGACAGGGTCGGAGCGGGGAGCTGTTTTTT	CASSSRQGRSGELFF
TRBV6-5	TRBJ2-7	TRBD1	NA	TGTGCCAGCAGTCAATCGGGACAGGCCTACGAGCAGTACTTC	CASSQSGQAYEQYF
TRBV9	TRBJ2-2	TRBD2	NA	TGTGCCAGCAGCGTAACCTACATTTTAGCGGGACAGAACACCGGGGAGCTGTTTTTT	CASSVTYILAGQNTGELFF
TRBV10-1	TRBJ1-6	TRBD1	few	TGCGCCAGCAGTGTCGGACAGGGAGGCGATTCACCCCTCCACTTT	CASSVGQGGDSPLHF
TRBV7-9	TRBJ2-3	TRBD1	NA	TGTGCCAGCAGCTTGAGTGACAGGGGGCAGGGTACGCAGTATTTT	CASSLSDRGQGTQYF
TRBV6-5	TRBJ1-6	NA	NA	TGTGCCACCTCACTCAATAATTCACCCCTCCACTTT	CATSLNNSPLHF
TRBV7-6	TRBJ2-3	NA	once	TGTGCCAGCAGCCCGGAGGCAGACACAGATACGCAGTATTTT	CASSPEADTDTQYF
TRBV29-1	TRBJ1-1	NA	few	TGCAGCGGACAGAACACTGAAGCTTTCTTT	CSGQNTEAFF
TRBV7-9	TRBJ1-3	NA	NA	TGTGCCAGCAGCCCCAGAGGTCCGCACTCTGGAAACACCATATATTTT	CASSPRGPHSGNTIYF
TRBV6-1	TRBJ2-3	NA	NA	TGTGCCAGCAGTGAGGGACATTCTAGCACAGATACGCAGTATTTT	CASSEGHSSTDTQYF
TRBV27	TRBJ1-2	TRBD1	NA	TGTGCCAGCAGTCGAGAAAGGGGACAGGGTAACTATGGCTACACCTTC	CASSRERGQGNYGYTF
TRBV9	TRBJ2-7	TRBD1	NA	TGTGCCAGCAGCCCCGGGACAGGGGCCTACGAGCAGTACTTC	CASSPGTGAYEQYF
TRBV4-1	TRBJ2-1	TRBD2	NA	TGCGCCAGCAGCCAAGCGACTAGCGGGAGAATCGAGAATGAGCAGTTCTTC	CASSQATSGRIENEQFF
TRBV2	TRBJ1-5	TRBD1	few	TGTGCCAGCAGCGAAGACAGGGCCCCCGGGGAGCCCCAGCATTTT	CASSEDRAPGEPQHF
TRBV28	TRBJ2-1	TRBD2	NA	TGTGCCAGCAGTAACTCCGGACGACTAGCCAATGAGCAGTTCTTC	CASSNSGRLANEQFF
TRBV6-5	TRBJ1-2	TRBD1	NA	TGTGCCAGCCGATGGGCAGGGGGCGTGAGGGGCTACACCTTC	CASRWAGGVRGYTF
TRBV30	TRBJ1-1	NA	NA	TGTGCCTGGAGGGAAGACTTGGCCACTGAAGCTTTCTTT	CAWREDLATEAFF
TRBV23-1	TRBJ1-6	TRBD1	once	TGCGCCAGCAGTCCATCTAAGGGTCAGGGGGAGATCGGTTCACCCCTCCACTTT	CASSPSKGQGEIGSPLHF
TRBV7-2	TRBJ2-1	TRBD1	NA	TGTGCCAGCAGCTTAGTTTGGGACAGCTCCTACAATGAGCAGTTCTTC	CASSLVWDSSYNEQFF
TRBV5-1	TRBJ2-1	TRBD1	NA	TGCGCCAGCAGCTTGGGAGGACAGGGTACATACAATGAGCAGTTCTTC	CASSLGGQGTYNEQFF
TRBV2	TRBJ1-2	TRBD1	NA	TGTGCCAGCAGTGGAGTCAGGGGGCCCCTCTATGGTTACACCTTC	CASSGVRGPLYGYTF
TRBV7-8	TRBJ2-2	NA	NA	TGTGCCAGCAGCTTACAAAGGGCAGGGGCGCGTACCGGGGAGCTGTTTTTT	CASSLQRAGARTGELFF
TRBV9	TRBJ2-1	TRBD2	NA	TGTGCCAGCAGCCCCCGTAGCGGGAGTGGTAATGAGCAGTTCTTC	CASSPRSGSGNEQFF
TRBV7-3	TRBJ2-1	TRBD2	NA	TGTGCCAGCAGCTTAAAGCGGGGGGGCTGGGATGAGCAGTTCTTC	CASSLKRGGWDEQFF
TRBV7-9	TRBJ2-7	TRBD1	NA	TGTGCCAGCAGCTCGACAGGGTCCTCCTACGAGCAGTACTTC	CASSSTGSSYEQYF
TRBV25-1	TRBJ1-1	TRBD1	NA	TGTGCCAGCAAACCAAAGACAGGGGGGACCACTGAAGCTTTCTTT	CASKPKTGGTTEAFF
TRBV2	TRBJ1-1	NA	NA	TGTGCCAGCAGTATCACAGTGAACACTGAAGCTTTCTTT	CASSITVNTEAFF
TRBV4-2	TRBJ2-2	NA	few	TGTGCCAGCAGCCAAGAGTCAAAAACCGGGGAGCTGTTTTTT	CASSQESKTGELFF
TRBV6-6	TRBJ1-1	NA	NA	TGTGCCAGCAGTTACCAGGGTGGGGATCCGAATGAAGCTTTCTTT	CASSYQGGDPNEAFF
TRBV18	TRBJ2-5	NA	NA	TGTGCCAGCTCACCACCTTCGGGGCAAGAGACCCAGTACTTC	CASSPPSGQETQYF
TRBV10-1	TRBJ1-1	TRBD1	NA	TGCGCCACTGTCTCTTTGGGACAGGGGGTTTCGGTCACTGAAGCTTTCTTT	CATVSLGQGVSVTEAFF